These 6 T cell receptor beta chains came from one sample sequenced in a study of CD8 T cells in ankylosing spondylitis. TCRdb reanalysed the 5' RACE reads using MiXCR and keeps one entry per CDR3 protein. This sample has 30,000 to 45,000 distinct CDR3 sequences, with 16% found just once. The material sequenced was blood. These receptors were obtained from a male donor with ankylosing spondylitis or in good health (not recorded which).

The sample holds one count of this clonotype. This chain links TRBV12-3 or TRBV12-4 with TRBJ2-6, with 7 bases that match TRBD1. The CDR3 contains 14 residues. With V trimmed by 6 bases and J by 5 bases, 4 bases remained unmatched. The chain's CDR3 is CASRRTGRANVLTF. The CDR3 nucleotides read TGTGCCAGCAGGCGGACAGGTCGGGCCAACGTCCTGACTTTC.

V gene TRBV28 combines with J gene TRBJ2-7; D is possibly TRBD2 (5 bases). Trimming stripped 8 bases from V and 3 bases from J, with 11 bases between. CDR3 length equals 12 residues. The germline V gene encodes CDR1 MDHEN and CDR2 SYDVKM. The CDR3 protein is CASGGRNYEQYF. For the CDR3, the DNA is TGTGCCAGCGGAGGCAGGAACTACGAGCAGTACTTC.

The chain uses TRBV12-3 or TRBV12-4 and TRBJ2-7; 14 bases line up with TRBD2. The CDR3 is made up of 14 amino acids. Trimming took 5 bases from V and 6 from J; bases not matched to a gene: 3. The CDR3 nucleotides are TGTGCCAGCAGTCGACTAGCGGGAGGGTCCGAGCAGTACTTC. Protein: CASSRLAGGSEQYF.

There are a few counts of this clonotype. The chain employs TRBV10-3 and TRBJ1-1; D is undetermined. In germline, CDR1 is ENHRY, CDR2 SYGVKD. The CDR3 covers 13 residues. Deletions cut 10 bases from V and 4 bases from J, with 16 bases between. For the CDR3, the DNA is TGTGCCACCACTACGGTGGGGAGCACTGAAGCTTTCTTT. Amino acids: CATTTVGSTEAFF.

The chain combines TRBV29-1 with TRBJ1-1; TRBD1 agrees at 8 bases. V lost 2 bases and J lost 7; bases outside the gene matches: 6. Per germline, CDR1 SQVTM and CDR2 ANQGSEA. The CDR3 length is 13 residues. The CDR3 sequence: CSVEWDRSDEAFF. The CDR3 DNA reads TGCAGCGTTGAATGGGACAGGTCGGATGAAGCTTTCTTT.

This clonotype turned up a few times. Here the CDR3 DNA reads TGTGCCAGCAGCGTAGGCACGTACAATCAGCCCCAGCATTTT. Translated: CASSVGTYNQPQHF. This chain joins TRBV9 and TRBJ1-5; no firm D call. Germline V gene lookup returns CDR1 SGDLS and CDR2 YYNGEE. CDR3 length: 14 residues. The V and J ends lost 0 bases and 3 bases respectively, with 7 bases between them.